This TCR beta chain was retrieved from a study of cytomegalovirus exposure and HLA in healthy donors. The PCR was carried out with 60 Vbeta primers and 13 Jbeta primers. Here immunoSEQ multiplex PCR was the method, and the copy in TCRdb shows in-frame clones only, minus some. This sample has approximately 190,000 clones, with 80% to 85% found just once. Sequencing input: PBMCs. The source of this sequence is a woman aged 18-29 years in good health and CMV-seronegative.

CDR3 DNA sequence: TGTGCCAGCAGTCCCCTCCCGACTAACACTGAAGCTTTCTTT. Translation: CASSPLPTNTEAFF. The chain recombines TRBV28 with TRBJ1-1; D is undetermined. This CDR3 region has 14 residues. V lost 5 bases and J lost 2, with 12 bases in between. CDR1 and CDR2 from the germline V gene are MDHEN and SYDVKM.